Listed below are T cell receptor beta chains from one sample, sequenced in a study of identical twins. TCRdb used MiXCR to reprocess the 5' RACE reads, holding one entry per CDR3 protein. The repertoire holds 450,000 or so distinct CDR3 sequences, approximately 15% seen once, with 0.4% to 0.55% in the top ten. The same sample was also studied in work on yellow fever vaccine responses in identical twins.

Sequenced sample: CD4+ T cells sorted from blood. The receptors derive from a woman under 30 in good health. Both conserved end residues are part of each CDR3. A D gene is named only where the DNA matches it firmly. Size values are once, few and many counts, or a class for expanded clones, and some rows have none.

J,D,size,V,CDR3,DNA
TRBJ2-1,TRBD2,few,TRBV5-1,CASTPRAGSNEQFF,TGCGCCAGCACTCCCCGAGCGGGGAGCAATGAGCAGTTCTTC
TRBJ2-2,TRBD2,few,TRBV15,CATSRDSGGATGELFF,TGTGCCACCAGCAGGGATAGCGGGGGGGCAACCGGGGAGCTGTTTTTT
TRBJ2-7,-,-,TRBV28,CASSLKIFYEQYF,TGTGCCAGCAGTTTAAAGATTTTCTACGAGCAGTACTTC
TRBJ1-2,TRBD1,-,TRBV6-2/TRBV6-3,CASSYGTVGGTF,TGTGCCAGCAGTTACGGGACAGTCGGAGGCACCTTC
TRBJ2-7,TRBD2,few,TRBV7-2,CASSLITSGVREQYF,TGTGCCAGCAGCTTAATAACTAGCGGGGTGCGCGAGCAGTACTTC
TRBJ2-7,-,-,TRBV7-9,CASSSQEITYEQYF,TGTGCCAGCAGCTCTCAGGAGATTACCTACGAGCAGTACTTC
TRBJ2-1,TRBD1,-,TRBV28,CASSLPGQVYNEQFF,TGTGCCAGCAGTTTACCCGGACAGGTTTACAATGAGCAGTTCTTC
TRBJ2-1,TRBD2,many,TRBV11-2,CASTLTSGYNEQFF,TGTGCCAGCACCTTAACTAGCGGTTACAATGAGCAGTTCTTC
TRBJ2-2,-,few,TRBV5-4,CASTNGPALRTGELFF,TGTGCCAGCACCAACGGGCCGGCTTTACGCACCGGGGAGCTGTTTTTT
TRBJ2-7,TRBD1,few,TRBV28,CASSLSTGAPAEQYF,TGTGCCAGCAGTTTATCGACAGGGGCCCCTGCCGAGCAGTACTTC
TRBJ2-7,TRBD1,many,TRBV27,CASSLWAGTGDEQYF,TGTGCCAGCAGTTTATGGGCCGGGACAGGGGACGAGCAGTACTTC
TRBJ2-3,TRBD2,-,TRBV2,CASRAGTSGESTDTQYF,TGTGCCAGCAGGGCCGGGACTAGCGGGGAGAGCACAGATACGCAGTATTTT
TRBJ1-2,-,-,TRBV20-1,CSALGQSTNYGYTF,TGCAGTGCTTTAGGACAGTCAACTAACTATGGCTACACCTTC
TRBJ2-7,-,-,TRBV3-1,CASSQMLVGAYEQYF,TGTGCCAGCAGCCAGATGTTGGTTGGGGCCTACGAGCAGTACTTC
TRBJ2-7,TRBD1,few,TRBV6-2/TRBV6-3,CASTLTGRVYEQYF,TGTGCCAGCACTCTGACAGGGCGAGTATACGAGCAGTACTTC
TRBJ2-1,TRBD1,few,TRBV7-2,CASSLGGTGYYNEQFF,TGTGCCAGCAGCTTAGGGGGGACAGGGTACTACAATGAGCAGTTCTTC
TRBJ2-5,TRBD2,few,TRBV20-1,CSARGTSAMRQYF,TGCAGTGCTAGGGGGACTAGCGCAATGAGGCAGTACTTC
TRBJ2-1,-,-,TRBV6-1,CASRTGGGHEQFF,TGTGCCAGCAGGACGGGGGGCGGGCATGAGCAGTTCTTC
TRBJ2-6,TRBD1,-,TRBV29-1,CSVGQGSSGANVLTF,TGCAGCGTTGGACAGGGCAGCTCTGGGGCCAACGTCCTGACTTTC
TRBJ2-7,TRBD1,few,TRBV7-2,CASSFRSPGQGSYEQYF,TGTGCCAGCAGCTTTCGCTCTCCGGGACAGGGCTCCTACGAGCAGTACTTC
TRBJ1-1,TRBD1,-,TRBV20-1,CSARPPQGGGTEAFF,TGCAGTGCTAGACCACCTCAGGGGGGAGGCACTGAAGCTTTCTTT
TRBJ2-1,TRBD2,few,TRBV3-1,CASSQEGGGASYNEQFF,TGTGCCAGCAGCCAAGAGGGCGGGGGGGCTTCCTACAATGAGCAGTTCTTC
TRBJ2-7,-,-,TRBV4-3,CASEYEQYF,TGCGCCAGCGAATACGAGCAGTACTTC
TRBJ2-1,-,-,TRBV6-4,CASSKSGDSHNEQFF,TGTGCCAGCAGCAAGTCGGGGGACTCTCACAATGAGCAGTTCTTC
TRBJ1-4,TRBD1,-,TRBV15,CATSADRVVGEKLFF,TGTGCCACCAGCGCCGACAGGGTAGTAGGGGAAAAACTGTTTTTT
TRBJ2-3,TRBD2,-,TRBV10-3,CAIRETSGGAYF,TGTGCCATCAGGGAGACTAGCGGGGGAGCCTATTTT
TRBJ1-6,TRBD1,few,TRBV10-3,CAISESGTGASPLHF,TGTGCCATCAGTGAGTCCGGGACAGGGGCTTCACCCCTCCACTTT
TRBJ2-7,TRBD1,-,TRBV6-1,CASSDKGSRQGTEQYF,TGTGCCAGCAGTGATAAGGGGTCGAGACAGGGGACCGAGCAGTACTTC
TRBJ1-1,TRBD1,few,TRBV28,CASSHRGQAFF,TGTGCCAGCAGTCACAGGGGGCAAGCTTTCTTT
TRBJ2-6,-,few,TRBV12-3/TRBV12-4,CASRLRDSGANVLTF,TGTGCCAGCAGGCTCAGAGACTCTGGGGCCAACGTCCTGACTTTC
TRBJ2-3,TRBD1,-,TRBV5-6,CASSYRGRLVRSPTDTQYF,TGTGCCAGTAGTTACAGGGGAAGATTAGTACGAAGCCCTACAGATACGCAGTATTTT
TRBJ2-5,TRBD2,-,TRBV7-3,CASSLGHGGVETQYF,TGTGCCAGCAGCTTAGGACACGGGGGGGTAGAGACCCAGTACTTC
TRBJ1-5,TRBD1,few,TRBV9,CASSVGTDAQPQHF,TGTGCCAGCAGCGTCGGGACAGACGCCCAGCCCCAGCATTTT
TRBJ2-3,-,few,TRBV6-1,CASSPLSPRGTDTQYF,TGTGCCAGCAGTCCCCTCTCACCGAGGGGCACAGATACGCAGTATTTT
TRBJ2-2,-,many,TRBV25-1,CASSGGGELFF,TGTGCCAGCAGCGGGGGTGGGGAGCTGTTTTTT
TRBJ2-5,-,-,TRBV7-6,CASSLGTGPPKETQYF,TGTGCCAGCAGCTTAGGGACCGGGCCTCCAAAAGAGACCCAGTACTTC
TRBJ2-1,-,few,TRBV12-3/TRBV12-4,CASSSPGRAIYNEQFF,TGTGCCAGCAGTTCCCCCGGCAGGGCGATTTACAATGAGCAGTTCTTC